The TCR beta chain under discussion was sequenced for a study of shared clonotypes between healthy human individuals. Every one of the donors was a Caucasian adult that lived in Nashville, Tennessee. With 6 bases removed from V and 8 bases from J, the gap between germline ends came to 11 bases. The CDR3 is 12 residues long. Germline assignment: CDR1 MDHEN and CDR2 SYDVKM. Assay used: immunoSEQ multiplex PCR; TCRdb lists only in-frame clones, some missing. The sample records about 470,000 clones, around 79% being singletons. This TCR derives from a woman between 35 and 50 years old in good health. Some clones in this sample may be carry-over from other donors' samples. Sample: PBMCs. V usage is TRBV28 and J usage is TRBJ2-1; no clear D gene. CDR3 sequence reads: CASRPGRHEQFF. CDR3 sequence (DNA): TGTGCCAGCAGGCCAGGTCGGCATGAGCAGTTCTTC.